The 7 T cell receptor beta chains listed next were all sequenced from one sample in a study of Graves' ophthalmopathy and Graves' hyperthyroidism. Amplification of the TCR beta CDR3 regions used RNA transcripts (as template). HTBI-primed first-round RT-PCR preceded second-round multiplex PCR. One entry per CDR3 protein, called by TCRdb with MiXCR from the multiplex PCR reads. Among some 200,000 distinct CDR3 sequences, over 25% were seen once, and the ten largest hold over 7.5%. The sequenced material came from peripheral blood. The receptors stem from a man in his forties or fifties with Graves' ophthalmopathy.

The table lists this clonotype with many counts. The rearrangement links TRBV19 to TRBJ2-5; 8 bases line up with TRBD1. V was pared by 3 bases and J by 5 bases, with 5 bases of the junction left unmatched. Germline CDR1 and CDR2: LNHDA and SQIVND (reference sequence). This CDR3 spans 14 amino acids. DNA for the CDR3: TGTGCCAGTAGTATCTCAGGGGGCCGGGAGACCCAGTACTTC. Encoded protein: CASSISGGRETQYF.

This clonotype occurred many times. The chain combines TRBV11-2 with TRBJ1-1; D unresolved. The CDR3 runs to 12 residues. Germline V gene data show CDR1 as SGHAT and CDR2 as FQNNGV. Trimming removed 4 bases from V and 1 base from J, with 4 bases in between. CDR3 DNA: TGTGCCAGCAGCTACCAGAACACTGAAGCTTTCTTT. Amino acids: CASSYQNTEAFF.

The chain links TRBV6-5 to TRBJ2-7; D is perhaps TRBD1 (6 bases). CDR1 is MNHEY and CDR2 is SVGAGI in the germline V gene. Trimming removed 2 bases from V and 2 bases from J, with 10 bases in between. The CDR3 sequence is 14 residues long. The CDR3 is CASSYGGSPYEQYF. The CDR3 DNA sequence: TGTGCCAGCAGTTACGGGGGCAGCCCCTACGAGCAGTACTTC.

This clonotype was seen many times. This chain connects TRBV28 to TRBJ1-2; unclear D gene. CDR1 is MDHEN, CDR2 SYDVKM, per germline. This CDR3 is built from 14 residues. The V and J ends lost 4 bases and 1 base respectively, with 10 bases between them. The CDR3 sequence is CASSSTVFNYGYTF. CDR3 bases: TGTGCCAGCAGTTCCACAGTGTTTAACTATGGCTACACCTTC.

V and J are TRBV27 and TRBJ1-2, with 8 positions matching TRBD1. Germline trimming cut 4 bases from V and 8 bases from J; bases unmatched to any gene: 15. The CDR3 has 16 amino acids. CDR1 is MNHEY, CDR2 SMNVEV, per germline (reference sequence). This chain's CDR3 is CASSSPGGQGVRGYTF. CDR3 sequence (DNA): TGTGCCAGCAGTTCCCCAGGAGGACAGGGAGTACGGGGCTACACCTTC.

The table lists this clonotype with many counts. The rearrangement joins TRBV7-3 to TRBJ1-1, with D perhaps TRBD1 (5 bases). Trimming pared 6 bases from V and 6 bases from J, leaving 14 bases between. The germline CDR1 and CDR2 sequences are SGHTA and FQGTGA. This CDR3 contains 13 residues. This CDR3 is CASSSGAVAEAFF. The DNA for the CDR3 is TGTGCCAGCAGTTCTGGGGCCGTGGCTGAAGCTTTCTTT.

This clonotype was detected many times. Likely a read error: the CDR3 ends without its conserved phenylalanine or tryptophan. DNA for the CDR3: TGTGCCAGCAGCAGGGACAGGGACGAGCAGTACTGC. Protein sequence: CASSRDRDEQYC. This chain connects TRBV7-9 to TRBJ2-7; 9 bases are a match to TRBD1. The length of the CDR3 is 12 residues. CDR1 is SEHNR, CDR2 FQNEAQ, per germline (reference sequence). Losses at the gene ends were 5 bases for V and 5 bases for J; bases not matched to a gene: 1.